This TCR beta chain was recovered during a study of shared T cell receptors in the human thymus. Sequencing used immunoSEQ multiplex PCR; TCRdb keeps in-frame clones, though not all of them. The sample yields around 730,000 clones, 70% to 90% seen once. Germline loops: CDR1 SGHDT, CDR2 YYEEEE. This CDR3 has 16 amino acids. With 2 bases removed from V and 0 bases from J, the gap between germline ends came to 11 bases. The sample was also reused in another study, on human thymus T cells. That paper states: Those donating were healthy Finnish infants in corrective surgery for congenital heart defects. Resected material from corrective heart surgery provided the thymus tissue analysed. Use of V and J genes seemed skewed within the thymic and blood repertoires. Thymic TCR repertoires of unrelated people reportedly overlapped highly.

This clonotype originated in a girl in the first two years of life with a congenital heart defect. The chain carries TRBV5-6 and TRBJ1-4; D gene uncertain. Sequencing used thymocytes. The CDR3 here is CASSFPKGATNEKLFF. CDR3 DNA sequence: TGTGCCAGCAGCTTTCCCAAAGGAGCAACTAATGAAAAACTGTTTTTT. The full variable domain, completed using reference TRBV5-6 and TRBJ1-4, is DAGVTQSPTHLIKTRGQQVTLRCSPKSGHDTVSWYQQALGQGPQFIFQYYEEEERQRGNFPDRFSGHQFPNYSSELNVNALLLGDSALYLCASSFPKGATNEKLFFGSGTQLSVL.